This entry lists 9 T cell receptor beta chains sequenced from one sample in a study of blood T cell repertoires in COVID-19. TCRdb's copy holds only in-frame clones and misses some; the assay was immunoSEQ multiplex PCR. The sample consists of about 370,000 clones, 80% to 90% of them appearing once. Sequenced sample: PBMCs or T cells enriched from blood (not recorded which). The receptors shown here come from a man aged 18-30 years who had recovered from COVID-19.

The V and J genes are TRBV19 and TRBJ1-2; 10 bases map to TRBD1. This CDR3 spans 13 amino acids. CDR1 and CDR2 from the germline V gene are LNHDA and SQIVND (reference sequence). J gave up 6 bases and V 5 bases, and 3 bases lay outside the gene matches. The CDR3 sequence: CASSQDRGNGYTF. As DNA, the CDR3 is TGTGCCAGTAGTCAGGACAGGGGGAATGGCTACACCTTC. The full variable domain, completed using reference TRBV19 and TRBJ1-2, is DGGITQSPKYLFRKEGQNVTLSCEQNLNHDAMYWYRQDPGQGLRLIYYSQIVNDFQKGDIAEGYSVSREKKESFPLTVTSAQKNPTAFYLCASSQDRGNGYTFGSGTRLTVV.

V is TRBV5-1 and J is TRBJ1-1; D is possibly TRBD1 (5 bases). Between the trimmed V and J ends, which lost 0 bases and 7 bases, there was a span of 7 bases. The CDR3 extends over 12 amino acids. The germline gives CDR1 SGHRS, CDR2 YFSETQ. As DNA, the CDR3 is TGCGCCAGCAGCTTGGATAGGGGTGAAGCTTTCTTT. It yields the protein CASSLDRGEAFF. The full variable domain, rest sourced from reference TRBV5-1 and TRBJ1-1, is KAGVTQTPRYLIKTRGQQVTLSCSPISGHRSVSWYQQTPGQGLQFLFEYFSETQRNKGNFPGRFSGRQFSNSRSEMNVSTLELGDSALYLCASSLDRGEAFFGQGTRLTVV.

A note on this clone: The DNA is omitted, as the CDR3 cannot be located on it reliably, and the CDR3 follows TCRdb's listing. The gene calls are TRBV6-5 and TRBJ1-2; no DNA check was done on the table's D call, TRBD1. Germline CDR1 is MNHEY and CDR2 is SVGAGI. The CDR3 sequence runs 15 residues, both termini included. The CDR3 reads CASILGDRANYGYTF.

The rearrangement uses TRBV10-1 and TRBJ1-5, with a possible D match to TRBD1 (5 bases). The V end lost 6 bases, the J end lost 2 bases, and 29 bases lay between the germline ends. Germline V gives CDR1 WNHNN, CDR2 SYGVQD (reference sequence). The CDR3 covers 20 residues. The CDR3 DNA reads TGCGCCAGCAGCCTTGAACACGCCAGGGAAACGGTGTATGGCAATCAGCCCCAGCATTTT. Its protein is CASSLEHARETVYGNQPQHF.

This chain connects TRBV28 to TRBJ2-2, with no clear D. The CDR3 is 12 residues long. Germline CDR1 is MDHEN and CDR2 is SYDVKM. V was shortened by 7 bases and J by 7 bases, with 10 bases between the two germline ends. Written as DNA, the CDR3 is TGTGCCAGCACCCGAAGGAGCGGGGAGCTGTTTTTT. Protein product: CASTRRSGELFF.

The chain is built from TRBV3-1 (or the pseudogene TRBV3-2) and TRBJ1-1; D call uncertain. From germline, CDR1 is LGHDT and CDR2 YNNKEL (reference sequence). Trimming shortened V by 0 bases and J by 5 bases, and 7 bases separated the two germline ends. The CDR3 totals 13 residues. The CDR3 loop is CASSQDHRTEAFF. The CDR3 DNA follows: TGTGCCAGCAGCCAAGATCACAGAACTGAAGCTTTCTTT.

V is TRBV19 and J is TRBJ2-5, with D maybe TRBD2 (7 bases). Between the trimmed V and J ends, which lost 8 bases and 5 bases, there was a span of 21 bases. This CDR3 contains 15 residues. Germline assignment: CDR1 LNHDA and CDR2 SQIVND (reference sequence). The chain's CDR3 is CASGQAGAIGETQYF. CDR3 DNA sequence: TGTGCCAGTGGTCAGGCGGGGGCGATTGGGGAGACCCAGTACTTC.

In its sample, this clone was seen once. This CDR3 is CASSLGTGGTNTGELFF. CDR3 nucleotides: TGTGCCAGCAGCTTAGGGACAGGGGGAACGAACACCGGGGAGCTGTTTTTT. The V call is TRBV7-6, the J call TRBJ2-2, with TRBD1 identical over 10 bases. V dropped 1 base and J dropped 0; count of bases not matched to a gene: 2. Germline CDR1 reads SGHVS; CDR2 reads FNYEAQ. This CDR3 spans 17 amino acids.

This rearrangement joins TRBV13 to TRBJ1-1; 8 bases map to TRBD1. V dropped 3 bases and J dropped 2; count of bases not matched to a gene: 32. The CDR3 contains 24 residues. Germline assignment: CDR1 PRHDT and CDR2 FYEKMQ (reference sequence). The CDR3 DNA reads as TGTGCCAGCAGCTTTACGCCATATCCGGGACAGGAGGGATTAGTTTTTTCCAAAAACACTGAAGCTTTCTTT. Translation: CASSFTPYPGQEGLVFSKNTEAFF.